This T cell receptor (beta chain) appears in the sequencing data of a study of cytotoxic CD8 clonotypes in ibrutinib-treated CLL. The table came from immunoSEQ multiplex PCR; TCRdb's copy has only in-frame clones and leaves some out. This table has about 140,000 clones, 75% to 95% appearing once. This CDR3 spans 15 amino acids. CDR1 is MDHEN and CDR2 is SYDVKM in the germline V gene. V lost 6 bases and J 3 bases, leaving 15 bases between the germline ends. This chain uses TRBV28 with TRBJ2-1; TRBD2 might be the D (6 bases). The sequencing here drew on PBMCs, taken after 12 months of ibrutinib treatment. This clonotype originated in a human donor with chronic lymphocytic leukemia. The CDR3 is CASSSPGLNYNEQFF. Written as DNA, the CDR3 is TGTGCCAGCAGCTCCCCTGGACTAAACTACAATGAGCAGTTCTTC. The full variable domain, its missing parts supplied by reference TRBV28 and TRBJ2-1, is DVKVTQSSRYLVKRTGEKVFLECVQDMDHENMFWYRQDPGLGLRLIYFSYDVKMKEKGDIPEGYSVSREKKERFSLILESASTNQTSMYLCASSSPGLNYNEQFFGPGTRLTVL.